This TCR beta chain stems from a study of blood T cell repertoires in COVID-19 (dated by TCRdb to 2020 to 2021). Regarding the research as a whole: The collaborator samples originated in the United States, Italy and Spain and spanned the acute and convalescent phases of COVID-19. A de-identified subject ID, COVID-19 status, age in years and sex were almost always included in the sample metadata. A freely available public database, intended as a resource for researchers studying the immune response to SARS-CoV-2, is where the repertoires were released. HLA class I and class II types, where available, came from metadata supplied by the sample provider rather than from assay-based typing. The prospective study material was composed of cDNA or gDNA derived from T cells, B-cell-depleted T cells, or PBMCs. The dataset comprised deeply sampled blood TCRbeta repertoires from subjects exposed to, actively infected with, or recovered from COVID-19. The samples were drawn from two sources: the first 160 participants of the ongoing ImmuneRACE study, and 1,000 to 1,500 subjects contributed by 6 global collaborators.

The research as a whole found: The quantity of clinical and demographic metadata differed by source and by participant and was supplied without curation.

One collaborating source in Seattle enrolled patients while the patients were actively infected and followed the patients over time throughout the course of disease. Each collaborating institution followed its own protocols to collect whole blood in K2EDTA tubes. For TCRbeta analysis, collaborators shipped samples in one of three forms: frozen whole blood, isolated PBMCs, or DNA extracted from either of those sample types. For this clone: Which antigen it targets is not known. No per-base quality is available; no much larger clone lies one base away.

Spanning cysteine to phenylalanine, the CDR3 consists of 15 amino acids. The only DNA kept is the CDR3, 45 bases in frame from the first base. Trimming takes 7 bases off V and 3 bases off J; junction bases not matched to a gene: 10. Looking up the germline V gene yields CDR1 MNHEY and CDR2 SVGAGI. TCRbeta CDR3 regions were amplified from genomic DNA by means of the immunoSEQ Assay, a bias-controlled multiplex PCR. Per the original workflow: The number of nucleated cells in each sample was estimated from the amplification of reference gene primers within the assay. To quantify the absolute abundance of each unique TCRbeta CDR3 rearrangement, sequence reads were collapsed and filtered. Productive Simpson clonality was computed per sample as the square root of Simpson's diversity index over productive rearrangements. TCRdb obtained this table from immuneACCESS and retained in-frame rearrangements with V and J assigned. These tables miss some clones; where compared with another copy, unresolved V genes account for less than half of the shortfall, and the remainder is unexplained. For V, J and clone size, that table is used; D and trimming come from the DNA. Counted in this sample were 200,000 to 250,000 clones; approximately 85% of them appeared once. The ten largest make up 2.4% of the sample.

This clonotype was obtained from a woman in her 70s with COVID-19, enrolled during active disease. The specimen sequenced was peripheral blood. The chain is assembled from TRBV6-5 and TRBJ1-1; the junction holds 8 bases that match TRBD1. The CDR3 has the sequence CASTLLGQGYTEAFF. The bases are TGTGCCAGCACCCTACTTGGACAGGGCTACACTGAAGCTTTCTTT.